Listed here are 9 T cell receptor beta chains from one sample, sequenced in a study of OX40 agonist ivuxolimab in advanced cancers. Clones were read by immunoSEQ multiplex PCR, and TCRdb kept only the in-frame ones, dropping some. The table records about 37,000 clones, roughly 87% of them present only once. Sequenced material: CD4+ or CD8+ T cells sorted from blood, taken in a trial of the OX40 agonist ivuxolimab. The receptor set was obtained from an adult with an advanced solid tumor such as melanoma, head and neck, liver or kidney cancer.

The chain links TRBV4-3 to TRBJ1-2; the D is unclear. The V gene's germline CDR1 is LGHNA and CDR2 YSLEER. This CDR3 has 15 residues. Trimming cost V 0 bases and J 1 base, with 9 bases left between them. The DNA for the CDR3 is TGCGCCAGCAGCCAAGAGAATACGATTAACTATGGCTACACCTTC. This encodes CASSQENTINYGYTF.

Here the CDR3 DNA reads TGTGCCAGCAGCTCAGAAGACTACGAAATTAGCACAGATACGCAGTATTTT. Translated: CASSSEDYEISTDTQYF. This chain uses TRBV5-4 with TRBJ2-3, with D perhaps matching TRBD2 (5 bases). The germline gives CDR1 SGHNT, CDR2 YYREEE (reference sequence). The ends were cut back, 3 bases at V and 0 bases at J, with 17 bases in the middle. The CDR3 is 17 residues long.

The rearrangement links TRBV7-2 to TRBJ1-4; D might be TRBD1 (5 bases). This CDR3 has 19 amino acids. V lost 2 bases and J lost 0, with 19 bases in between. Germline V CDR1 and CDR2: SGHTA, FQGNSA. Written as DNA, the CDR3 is TGTGCCAGCAGCTTACAAGGGACTCCAAGTACTACAACTAATGAAAAACTGTTTTTT. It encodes CASSLQGTPSTTTNEKLFF.

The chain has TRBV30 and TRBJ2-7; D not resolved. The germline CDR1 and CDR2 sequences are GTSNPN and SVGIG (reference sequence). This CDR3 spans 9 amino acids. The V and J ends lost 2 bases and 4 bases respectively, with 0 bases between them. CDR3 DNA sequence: TGTGCCTGGAGTTACGAGCAGTACTTC. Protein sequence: CAWSYEQYF.

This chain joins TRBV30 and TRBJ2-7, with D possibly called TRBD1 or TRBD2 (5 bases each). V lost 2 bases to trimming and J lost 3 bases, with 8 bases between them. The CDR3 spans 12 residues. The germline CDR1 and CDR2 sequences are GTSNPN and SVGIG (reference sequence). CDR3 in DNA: TGTGCCTGGAGTAATGGGGGCTACGAGCAGTACTTC. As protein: CAWSNGGYEQYF.

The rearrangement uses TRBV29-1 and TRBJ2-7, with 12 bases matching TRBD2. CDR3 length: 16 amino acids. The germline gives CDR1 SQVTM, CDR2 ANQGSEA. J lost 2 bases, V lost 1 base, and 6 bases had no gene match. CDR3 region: CSVEAASGGAPYEQYF. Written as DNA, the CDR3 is TGCAGCGTTGAAGCGGCTAGCGGGGGGGCTCCCTACGAGCAGTACTTC.

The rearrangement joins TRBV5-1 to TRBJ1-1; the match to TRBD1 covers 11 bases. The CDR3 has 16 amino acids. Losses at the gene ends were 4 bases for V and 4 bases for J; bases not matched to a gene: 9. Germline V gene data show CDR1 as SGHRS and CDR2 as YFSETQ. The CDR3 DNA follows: TGCGCCAGCAGCATCGGGACAGGGGGAACGGGCACTGAAGCTTTCTTT. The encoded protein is CASSIGTGGTGTEAFF.

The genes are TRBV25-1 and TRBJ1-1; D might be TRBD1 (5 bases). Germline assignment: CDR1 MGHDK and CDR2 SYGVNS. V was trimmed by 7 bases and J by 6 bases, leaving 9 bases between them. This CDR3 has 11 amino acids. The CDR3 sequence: CASTLGAEAFF. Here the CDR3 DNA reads TGTGCCAGCACCCTGGGGGCTGAAGCTTTCTTT.

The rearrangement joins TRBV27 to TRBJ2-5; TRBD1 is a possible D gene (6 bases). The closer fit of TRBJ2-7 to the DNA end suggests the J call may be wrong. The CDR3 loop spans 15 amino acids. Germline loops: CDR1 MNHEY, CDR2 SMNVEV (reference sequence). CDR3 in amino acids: CASSLYGGRSYEQYF. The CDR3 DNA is TGTGCCAGCAGTTTATATGGGGGCCGGTCCTACGAGCAGTACTTC.